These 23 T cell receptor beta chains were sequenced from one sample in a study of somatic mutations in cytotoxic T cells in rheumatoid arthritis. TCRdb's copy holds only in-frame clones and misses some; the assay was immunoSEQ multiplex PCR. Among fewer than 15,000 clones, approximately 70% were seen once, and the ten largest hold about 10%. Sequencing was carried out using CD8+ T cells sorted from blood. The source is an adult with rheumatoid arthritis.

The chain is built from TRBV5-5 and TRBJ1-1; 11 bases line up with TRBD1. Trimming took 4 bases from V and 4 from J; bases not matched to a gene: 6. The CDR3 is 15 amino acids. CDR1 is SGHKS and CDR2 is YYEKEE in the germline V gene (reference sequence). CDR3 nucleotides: TGTGCCAGCAGCGAACCGGACAGGGGGCTCACTGAAGCTTTCTTT. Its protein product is CASSEPDRGLTEAFF.

Written as DNA, the CDR3 is TGTGCCAGCAGCCCGGGTTCAGGGCCAGCCGGCAATGAGCAGTTCTTC. This translates into CASSPGSGPAGNEQFF. The chain is built from TRBV7-6 and TRBJ2-1, with D perhaps matching TRBD1 (5 bases). Germline loops: CDR1 SGHVS, CDR2 FNYEAQ. The CDR3 consists of 16 residues. Trimming removed 5 bases at V and 6 bases at J, with 20 bases between.

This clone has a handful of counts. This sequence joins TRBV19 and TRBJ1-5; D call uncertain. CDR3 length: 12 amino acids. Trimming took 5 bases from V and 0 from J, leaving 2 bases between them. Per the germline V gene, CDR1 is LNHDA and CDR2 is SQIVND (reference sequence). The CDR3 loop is CASSYSNQPQHF. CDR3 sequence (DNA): TGTGCCAGTAGTTATAGCAATCAGCCCCAGCATTTT.

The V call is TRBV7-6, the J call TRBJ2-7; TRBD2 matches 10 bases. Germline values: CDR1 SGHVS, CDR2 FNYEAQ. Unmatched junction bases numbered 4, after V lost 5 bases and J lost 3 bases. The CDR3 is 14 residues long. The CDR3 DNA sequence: TGTGCCAGCAGCGCTACTAGCGGGGACTACGAGCAGTACTTC. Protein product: CASSATSGDYEQYF.

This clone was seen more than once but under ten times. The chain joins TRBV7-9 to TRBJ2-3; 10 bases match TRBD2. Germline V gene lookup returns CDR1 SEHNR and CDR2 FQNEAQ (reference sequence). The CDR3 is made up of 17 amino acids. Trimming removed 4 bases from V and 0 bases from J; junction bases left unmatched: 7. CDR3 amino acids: CASSSTRLAGSTDTQYF. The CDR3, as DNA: TGTGCCAGCAGCTCGACTCGACTAGCGGGTAGCACAGATACGCAGTATTTT.

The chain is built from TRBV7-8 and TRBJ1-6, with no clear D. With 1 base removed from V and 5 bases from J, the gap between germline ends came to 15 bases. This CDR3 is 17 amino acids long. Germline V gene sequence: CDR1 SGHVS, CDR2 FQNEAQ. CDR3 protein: CASSLVATEIDNSPLHF. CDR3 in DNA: TGTGCCAGCAGCTTAGTAGCCACAGAAATAGATAATTCACCCCTCCACTTT.

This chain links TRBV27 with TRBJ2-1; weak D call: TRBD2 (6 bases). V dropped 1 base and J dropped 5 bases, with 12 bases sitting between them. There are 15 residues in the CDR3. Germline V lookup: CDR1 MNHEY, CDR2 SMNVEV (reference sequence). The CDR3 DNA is TGTGCCAGCAGTTTATGGAGGGGCGGCGACAATGAGCAGTTCTTC. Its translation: CASSLWRGGDNEQFF.

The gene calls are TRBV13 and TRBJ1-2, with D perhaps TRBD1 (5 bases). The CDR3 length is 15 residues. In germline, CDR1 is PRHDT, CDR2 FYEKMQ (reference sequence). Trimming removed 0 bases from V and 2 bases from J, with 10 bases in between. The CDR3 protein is CASSLGGALNYGYTF. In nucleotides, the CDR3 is TGTGCCAGCAGCTTAGGAGGGGCCTTGAACTATGGCTACACCTTC.

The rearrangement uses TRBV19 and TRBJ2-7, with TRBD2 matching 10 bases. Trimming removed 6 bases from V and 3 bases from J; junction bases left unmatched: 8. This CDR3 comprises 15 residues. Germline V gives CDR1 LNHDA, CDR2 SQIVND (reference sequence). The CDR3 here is CASSTGTSAYYEQYF. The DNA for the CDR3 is TGTGCCAGTAGCACCGGGACTAGCGCTTACTACGAGCAGTACTTC. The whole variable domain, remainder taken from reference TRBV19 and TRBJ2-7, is DGGITQSPKYLFRKEGQNVTLSCEQNLNHDAMYWYRQDPGQGLRLIYYSQIVNDFQKGDIAEGYSVSREKKESFPLTVTSAQKNPTAFYLCASSTGTSAYYEQYFGPGTRLTVT.

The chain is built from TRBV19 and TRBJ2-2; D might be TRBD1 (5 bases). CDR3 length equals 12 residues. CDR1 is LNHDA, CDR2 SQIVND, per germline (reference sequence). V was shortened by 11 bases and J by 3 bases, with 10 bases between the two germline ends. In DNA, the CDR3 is TGTGCCGTAACAGGATACACCGGGGAGCTGTTTTTT. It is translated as CAVTGYTGELFF.

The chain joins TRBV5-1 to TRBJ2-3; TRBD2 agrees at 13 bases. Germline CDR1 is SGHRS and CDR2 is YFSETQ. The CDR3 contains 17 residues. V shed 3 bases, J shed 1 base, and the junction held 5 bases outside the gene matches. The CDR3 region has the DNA TGCGCCAGCAGCTGGACCGGACTAGCGGGGGGCACAGATACGCAGTATTTT. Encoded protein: CASSWTGLAGGTDTQYF.

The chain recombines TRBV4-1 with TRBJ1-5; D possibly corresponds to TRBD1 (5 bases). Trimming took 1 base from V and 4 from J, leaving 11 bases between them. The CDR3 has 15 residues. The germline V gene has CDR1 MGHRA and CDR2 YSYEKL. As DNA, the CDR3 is TGCGCCAGCAGCCAAGGTTTCGGACATAATCAGCCCCAGCATTTT. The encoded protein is CASSQGFGHNQPQHF.

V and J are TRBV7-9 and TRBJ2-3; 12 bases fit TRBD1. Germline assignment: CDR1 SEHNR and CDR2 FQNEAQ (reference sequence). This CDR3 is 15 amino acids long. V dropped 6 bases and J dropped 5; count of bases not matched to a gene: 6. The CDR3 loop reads CASSSGQGAGDTQYF. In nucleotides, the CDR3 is TGTGCCAGCAGTTCGGGACAGGGGGCAGGAGATACGCAGTATTTT. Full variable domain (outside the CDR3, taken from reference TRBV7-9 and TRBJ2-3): DTGVSQNPRHKITKRGQNVTFRCDPISEHNRLYWYRQTLGQGPEFLTYFQNEAQLEKSRLLSDRFSAERPKGSFSTLEIQRTEQGDSAMYLCASSSGQGAGDTQYFGPGTRLTVL.

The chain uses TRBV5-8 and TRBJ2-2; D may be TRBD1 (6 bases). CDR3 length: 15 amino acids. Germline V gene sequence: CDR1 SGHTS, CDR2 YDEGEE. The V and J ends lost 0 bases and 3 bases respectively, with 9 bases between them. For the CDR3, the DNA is TGTGCCAGCAGCTTGGTGGGGGCGGACACCGGGGAGCTGTTTTTT. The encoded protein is CASSLVGADTGELFF.

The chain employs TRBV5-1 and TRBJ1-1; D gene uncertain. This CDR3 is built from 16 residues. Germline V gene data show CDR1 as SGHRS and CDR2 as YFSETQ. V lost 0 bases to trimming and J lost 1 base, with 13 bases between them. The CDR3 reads CASSLERGLRNTEAFF. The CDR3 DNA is TGCGCCAGCAGCTTGGAAAGAGGACTGAGGAACACTGAAGCTTTCTTT.

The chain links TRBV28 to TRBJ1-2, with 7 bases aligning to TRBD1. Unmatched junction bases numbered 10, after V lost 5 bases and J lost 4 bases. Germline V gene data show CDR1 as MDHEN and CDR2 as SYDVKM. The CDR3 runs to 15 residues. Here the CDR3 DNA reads TGTGCCAGCAGTCTACAGGGGTCAGGGGGCTATGGCTACACCTTC. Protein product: CASSLQGSGGYGYTF.

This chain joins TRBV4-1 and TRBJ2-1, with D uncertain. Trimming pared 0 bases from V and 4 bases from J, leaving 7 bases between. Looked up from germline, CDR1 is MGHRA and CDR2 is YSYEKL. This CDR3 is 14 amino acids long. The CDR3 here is CASSQEGLYNEQFF. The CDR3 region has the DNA TGCGCCAGCAGCCAAGAAGGGCTGTACAATGAGCAGTTCTTC.

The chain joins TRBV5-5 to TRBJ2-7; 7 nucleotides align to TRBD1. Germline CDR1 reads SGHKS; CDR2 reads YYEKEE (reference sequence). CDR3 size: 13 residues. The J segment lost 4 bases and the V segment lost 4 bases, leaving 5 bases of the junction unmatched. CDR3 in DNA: TGTGCCAGCAGCCAACAGGGGAAGTACGAGCAGTACTTC. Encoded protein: CASSQQGKYEQYF.

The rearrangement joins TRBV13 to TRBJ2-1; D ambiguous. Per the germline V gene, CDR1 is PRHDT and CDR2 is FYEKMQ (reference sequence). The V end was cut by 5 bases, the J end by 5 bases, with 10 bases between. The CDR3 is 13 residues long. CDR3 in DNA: TGTGCCAGCAGCCTTAAGAATAACAATGAGCAGTTCTTC. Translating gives CASSLKNNNEQFF. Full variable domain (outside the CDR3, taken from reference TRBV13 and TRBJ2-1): AAGVIQSPRHLIKEKRETATLKCYPIPRHDTVYWYQQGPGQDPQFLISFYEKMQSDKGSIPDRFSAQQFSDYHSELNMSSLELGDSALYFCASSLKNNNEQFFGPGTRLTVL.

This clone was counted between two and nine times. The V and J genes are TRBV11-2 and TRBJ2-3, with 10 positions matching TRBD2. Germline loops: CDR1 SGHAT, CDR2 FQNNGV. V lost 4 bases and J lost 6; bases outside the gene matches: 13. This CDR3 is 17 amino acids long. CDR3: CASSSSGGAYLFDTQYF. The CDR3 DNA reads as TGTGCCAGCAGCTCCAGCGGGGGGGCTTATTTATTTGATACGCAGTATTTT.

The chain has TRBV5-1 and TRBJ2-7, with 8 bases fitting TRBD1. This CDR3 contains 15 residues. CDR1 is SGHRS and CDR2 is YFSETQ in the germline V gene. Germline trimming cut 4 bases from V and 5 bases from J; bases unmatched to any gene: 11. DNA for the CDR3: TGCGCCAGCAGCGCAGGACAGGGTTCTTTTGACGAGCAGTACTTC. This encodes CASSAGQGSFDEQYF.

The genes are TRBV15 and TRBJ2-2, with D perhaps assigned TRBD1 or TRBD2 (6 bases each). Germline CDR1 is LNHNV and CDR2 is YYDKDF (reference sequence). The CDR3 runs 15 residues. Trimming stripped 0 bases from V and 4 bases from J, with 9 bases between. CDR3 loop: CATSRDEGGTGELFF. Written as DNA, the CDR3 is TGTGCCACCAGCAGAGATGAGGGGGGCACCGGGGAGCTGTTTTTT.

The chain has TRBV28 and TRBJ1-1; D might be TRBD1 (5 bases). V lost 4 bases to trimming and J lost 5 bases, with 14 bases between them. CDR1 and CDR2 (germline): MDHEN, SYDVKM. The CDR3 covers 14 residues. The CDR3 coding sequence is TGTGCCAGCAGTTGGGACCAGGAGGGGACTGAAGCTTTCTTT. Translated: CASSWDQEGTEAFF.